The 10 T cell receptor beta chains below were found in one sample sequenced in a study of human T cells and chemical hapten exposure. TCRdb recomputed calls from the RACE reads with MiXCR, one row per CDR3 protein. The data show some 81,000 distinct CDR3 sequences, around 9.4% seen once. Described time point: healthy volunteer bleed at 6 weeks. Extraction yielded total RNA from whole blood (unfractionated). The sample comprised whole blood. Receptor source: a female donor in good health. Some clones in this sample may be carry-over from other donors' samples.

This clonotype showed up just a few times. J is TRBJ1-5 and V is TRBV12-3 or TRBV12-4, with D possibly being TRBD1 (5 bases). V was pared by 2 bases and J by 11 bases, with 13 bases between. This CDR3 comprises 13 residues. CDR3 DNA: TGTGCCAGCAGTTTAAAGGGTTTAGGGGCCCAGCATTTT. Translating it yields CASSLKGLGAQHF.

This clonotype was detected ten times or more. The chain has TRBV18 and TRBJ1-1; TRBD1 matches at 9 bases. V lost 2 bases to trimming and J lost 1 base; unmatched junction nucleotides: 5. The CDR3 has 16 residues. From germline, CDR1 is KGHSH and CDR2 LQKENI. The CDR3 sequence: CASSPRRTGANTEAFF. Written as DNA, the CDR3 is TGTGCCAGCTCACCAAGAAGGACAGGGGCGAACACTGAAGCTTTCTTT. The full variable domain, completed using reference TRBV18 and TRBJ1-1, is NAGVMQNPRHLVRRRGQEARLRCSPMKGHSHVYWYRQLPEEGLKFMVYLQKENIIDESGMPKERFSAEFPKEGPSILRIQQVVRGDSAAYFCASSPRRTGANTEAFFGQGTRLTVV.

This sequence joins TRBV6-5 and TRBJ1-1; D is unclear. The length of the CDR3 is 16 residues. V lost 0 bases and J lost 0, with 11 bases in between. CDR1 is MNHEY and CDR2 is SVGAGI in the germline V gene. CDR3 protein: CASSYSIYGLNTEAFF. The CDR3 region has the DNA TGTGCCAGCAGTTACTCGATCTACGGCTTGAACACTGAAGCTTTCTTT.

This clonotype was counted between two and nine times. The V and J genes are TRBV7-8 and TRBJ2-6; tentatively, D is TRBD1 (5 bases). The germline CDR1 and CDR2 sequences are SGHVS and FQNEAQ. The CDR3 has 22 amino acids. V lost 1 base and J lost 0, with 25 bases in between. CDR3 sequence (DNA): TGTGCCAGCAGCTTAGAGTACACAGGAAAGTTAGGGGCCAACTCTGGGGCCAACGTCCTGACTTTC. Amino acid sequence: CASSLEYTGKLGANSGANVLTF.

This clonotype turned up a few times. This chain connects TRBV24-1 to TRBJ2-3; D uncertain. V was trimmed by 3 bases and J by 4 bases, leaving 7 bases between them. Germline assignment: CDR1 KGHDR and CDR2 SFDVKD. The CDR3 is made up of 13 amino acids. Here the CDR3 reads CATSDGFADTQYF. DNA for the CDR3: TGTGCCACCAGTGATGGGTTTGCAGATACGCAGTATTTT.

This clonotype was recorded at least ten times. J is TRBJ1-2 and V is TRBV7-6; TRBD1 aligns across 8 bases. This CDR3 is built from 14 residues. The germline gives CDR1 SGHVS, CDR2 FNYEAQ. V was clipped by 5 bases and J by 5 bases; unmatched bases: 7. Here the CDR3 reads CASSPQQGGYGYTF. CDR3 in DNA: TGTGCCAGCAGCCCCCAACAGGGGGGGTATGGCTACACCTTC.

This clonotype was seen a few times. J is TRBJ2-7 and V is TRBV28, with no clear D. Germline assignment: CDR1 MDHEN and CDR2 SYDVKM. The V end was cut by 5 bases, the J end by 5 bases, with 19 bases between. The CDR3 runs to 15 residues. Written as DNA, the CDR3 is TGTGCCAGCAGTCGTCTCTACCCTGGCTGGGACGAGCAGTACTTC. It codes for CASSRLYPGWDEQYF. Full variable domain (rest looked up from reference TRBV28 and TRBJ2-7): DVKVTQSSRYLVKRTGEKVFLECVQDMDHENMFWYRQDPGLGLRLIYFSYDVKMKEKGDIPEGYSVSREKKERFSLILESASTNQTSMYLCASSRLYPGWDEQYFGPGTRLTVT.

Comment on this clonotype: One junction end disagrees with the germline gene, perhaps due to a read error. The chain combines TRBV29-1 with TRBJ2-7, with TRBD1 matching 11 bases. Germline loops: CDR1 SQVTM, CDR2 ANQGSEA. This CDR3 has 14 residues. The CDR3 spells CSAGGDRGSYELYF. The DNA for the CDR3 is TGCAGCGCCGGGGGGGACAGGGGGTCCTACGAGCTGTACTTC.

The table lists this clonotype with many counts. V and J are TRBV7-8 and TRBJ1-4; TRBD1 matches 9 bases. The CDR3 has 15 amino acids. The J segment lost 7 bases and the V segment lost 4 bases, leaving 7 bases of the junction unmatched. The germline V gene has CDR1 SGHVS and CDR2 FQNEAQ. The CDR3 region is CASSSSRTGVEKLFF. The CDR3 DNA follows: TGTGCCAGCAGCTCCTCCCGGACAGGGGTTGAAAAACTGTTTTTT.

This clonotype occurred many times. The chain links TRBV5-1 to TRBJ1-4, with 11 bases identical to TRBD1. With V trimmed by 6 bases and J by 7 bases, 5 bases remained unmatched. CDR1 SGHRS and CDR2 YFSETQ come from the germline V gene. This CDR3 region has 14 residues. The CDR3 protein is CASKGQGALEKLFF. DNA of the CDR3: TGCGCCAGCAAAGGACAGGGGGCGCTTGAAAAACTGTTTTTT. Together with reference TRBV5-1 and TRBJ1-4, the CDR3 gives the full variable domain: KAGVTQTPRYLIKTRGQQVTLSCSPISGHRSVSWYQQTPGQGLQFLFEYFSETQRNKGNFPGRFSGRQFSNSRSEMNVSTLELGDSALYLCASKGQGALEKLFFGSGTQLSVL.